Shown below are 5 T cell receptor beta chains from a single sample sequenced in a study of blood T cell repertoires in COVID-19. TCRdb's copy holds only in-frame clones and misses some; the assay was immunoSEQ multiplex PCR. This sample carries more than 250,000 clones, approximately 90% of them seen once, and the ten largest clones take more than 9%. The sequenced material came from PBMCs or T cells enriched from blood (not recorded which). Source of these receptors: a woman aged 18-30 years who had recovered from COVID-19.

The rearrangement uses TRBV7-7 and TRBJ2-2; D might be TRBD2 (5 bases). The V gene's germline CDR1 is SSHAT and CDR2 FNYEAQ (reference sequence). This CDR3 has 15 amino acids. Trimming took 2 bases from V and 3 from J, leaving 10 bases between them. The CDR3 region has the DNA TGTGCCAGCAGCTTATCTGGGAGCTACACCGGGGAGCTGTTTTTT. Its protein product is CASSLSGSYTGELFF.

The chain couples TRBV6-6 to TRBJ1-5, with TRBD1 as a possible D gene (5 bases). The germline V gene encodes CDR1 MNHNY and CDR2 SVGAGI (reference sequence). The length of the CDR3 is 12 residues. The CDR3 region is CAGGNSNQPQHF. The DNA of the CDR3 is TGTGCTGGGGGGAATAGCAATCAGCCCCAGCATTTT.

This chain joins TRBV30 and TRBJ1-1, with 7 bases aligning to TRBD1. The CDR3 is 18 amino acids. The junction had 17 bases not matched to a gene; V was cut back by 0 bases and J by 4 bases. The germline V gene has CDR1 GTSNPN and CDR2 SVGIG (reference sequence). CDR3 sequence (DNA): TGTGCCTGGAGTGTTTGGGGCTCCGGGACAGCCGAGGTCACTGAAGCTTTCTTT. This encodes CAWSVWGSGTAEVTEAFF.

This chain connects TRBV25-1 to TRBJ2-7; D is unresolved. Trimming removed 10 bases at V and 3 bases at J, with 13 bases between. CDR1 is MGHDK and CDR2 is SYGVNS in the germline V gene. This CDR3 contains 12 residues. CDR3 DNA: TGTGCCACCGACACGAGACGCTACGAGCAGTACTTC. This translates into CATDTRRYEQYF.

The table lists this clone with a few counts. The V gene is TRBV11-3, the J gene TRBJ2-5; perhaps TRBD2 as D (6 bases). Germline assignment: CDR1 SGHNT and CDR2 YENEEA. Trimming pared 1 base from V and 1 base from J, leaving 10 bases between. The CDR3 consists of 15 residues. Here the CDR3 DNA reads TGTGCCAGCAGCTTAGGTCTAGCGATCCAAGAGACCCAGTACTTC. Translated: CASSLGLAIQETQYF.